These T cell receptor beta chains were read from a single sample in a study of siplizumab effects on memory and regulatory T cells. Libraries were prepared by immunoSEQ multiplex PCR; TCRdb keeps only in-frame clonotypes and omits some of them. The data show about 120,000 clones, roughly 92% seen once. The sequenced sample consisted of CD4+ T cells sorted from blood. Receptors originate from a human donor in good health. Both conserved end residues are trimmed from each CDR3. D genes are given only for firm matches.

v_call,j_call,d_call,cdr3_aa
TRBV9,TRBJ1-1,.,ASSVAGAPTEAF
TRBV2,TRBJ1-5,.,ASTLRGELGSNQPQH
TRBV7-2,TRBJ2-7,.,ASSPPGAMNEQY
TRBV6-5,TRBJ1-4,.,ASSPREGANEKLF
TRBV29-1,TRBJ2-2,.,SVEEWENTGELF
TRBV7-9,TRBJ2-5,.,ASSPPWGSGETQY
TRBV11-2,TRBJ2-2,.,ASSPTNTGELF
TRBV6-5,TRBJ1-2,TRBD1,ASSLGTDYGYT
TRBV2,TRBJ2-7,TRBD2,ASSVVAQRGQY
TRBV18,TRBJ1-5,TRBD1,ASSRDRVRNQPQH
TRBV4-1,TRBJ1-4,.,ASSLTQVGRGEKLF
TRBV5-1,TRBJ2-7,TRBD2,ASSFGTSGSDLSYEQY
TRBV6-5,TRBJ1-1,.,ASSPRILGWTEAF
TRBV7-9,TRBJ1-1,.,ASSSKTTGDKEAF
TRBV7-9,TRBJ1-1,TRBD1,ASCLTGQGFEDLF
TRBV10-3,TRBJ2-5,TRBD2,AIPGGRNQETQY
TRBV6-6,TRBJ2-7,.,ASSDTSGSYEQY
TRBV18,TRBJ1-5,TRBD1,ASTGGENQPQH
TRBV11-3,TRBJ2-1,TRBD1,ASSLKGAYEQF
TRBV2,TRBJ1-3,.,ASSPSLGGNTIY
TRBV18,TRBJ1-2,.,ASGGDGNYGYT
TRBV2,TRBJ2-3,.,ASSENRVGTDTQY
TRBV6-6,TRBJ2-2,TRBD1,AGSPDRANTGELF
TRBV10-3,TRBJ2-7,.,AISLTELGQY
TRBV11-3,TRBJ2-1,TRBD2,ASSRRAGLAGRNEQF
TRBV7-9,TRBJ2-1,TRBD2,ASSFTGRFNEQF
TRBV5-1,TRBJ2-7,TRBD1,ASSRDRTPYEQY
TRBV4-1,TRBJ1-2,TRBD1,ASSQPRDRGYGYT
TRBV18,TRBJ2-3,.,ASSPPGEGTQY
TRBV9,TRBJ2-3,TRBD1,ASTGTGISTDTQY
TRBV9,TRBJ1-2,.,ASSVAGNYGYT
TRBV10-3,TRBJ1-3,.,AISEYRDVGNTIY
TRBV6-1,TRBJ2-7,TRBD2,ASSRGGTKAYEQY
TRBV2,TRBJ2-7,TRBD2,ASSWTSGRNEQY
TRBV28,TRBJ2-7,TRBD1,ASSLGQGANEQY
TRBV19,TRBJ2-1,.,ASTRDTRIDEQF
TRBV5-1,TRBJ1-5,.,ASSQYRVNQPQH